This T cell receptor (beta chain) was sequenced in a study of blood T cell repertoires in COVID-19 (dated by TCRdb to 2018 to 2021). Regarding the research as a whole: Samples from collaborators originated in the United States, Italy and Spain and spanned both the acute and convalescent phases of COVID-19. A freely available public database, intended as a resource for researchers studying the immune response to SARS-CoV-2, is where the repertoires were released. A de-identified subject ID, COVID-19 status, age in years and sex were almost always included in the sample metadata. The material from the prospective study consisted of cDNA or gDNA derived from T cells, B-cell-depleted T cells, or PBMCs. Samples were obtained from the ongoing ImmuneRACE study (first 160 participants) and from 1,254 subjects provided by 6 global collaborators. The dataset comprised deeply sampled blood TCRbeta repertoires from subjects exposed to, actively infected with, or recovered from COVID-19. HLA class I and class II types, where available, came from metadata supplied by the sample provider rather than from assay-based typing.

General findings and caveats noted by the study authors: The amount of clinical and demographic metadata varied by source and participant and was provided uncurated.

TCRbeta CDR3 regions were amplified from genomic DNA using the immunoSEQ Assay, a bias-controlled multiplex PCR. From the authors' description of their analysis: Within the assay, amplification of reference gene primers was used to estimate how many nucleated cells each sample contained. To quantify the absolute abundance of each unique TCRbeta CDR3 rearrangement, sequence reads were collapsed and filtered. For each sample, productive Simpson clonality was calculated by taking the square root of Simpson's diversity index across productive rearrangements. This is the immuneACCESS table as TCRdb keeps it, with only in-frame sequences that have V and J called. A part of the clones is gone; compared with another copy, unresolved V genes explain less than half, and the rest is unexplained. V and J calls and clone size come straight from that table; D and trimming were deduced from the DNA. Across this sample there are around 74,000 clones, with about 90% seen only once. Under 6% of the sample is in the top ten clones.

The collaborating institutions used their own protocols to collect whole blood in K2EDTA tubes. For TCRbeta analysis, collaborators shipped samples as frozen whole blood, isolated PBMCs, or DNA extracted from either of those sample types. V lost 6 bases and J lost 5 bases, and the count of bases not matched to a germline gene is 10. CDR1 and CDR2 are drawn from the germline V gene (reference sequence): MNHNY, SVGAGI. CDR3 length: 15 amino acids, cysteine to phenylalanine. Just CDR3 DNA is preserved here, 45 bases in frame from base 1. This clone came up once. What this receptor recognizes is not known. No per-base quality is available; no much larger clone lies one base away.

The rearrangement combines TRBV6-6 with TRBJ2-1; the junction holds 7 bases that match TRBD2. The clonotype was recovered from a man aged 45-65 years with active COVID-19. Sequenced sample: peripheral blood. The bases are TGTGCCAGCAGGTCCCGGGGGGTCGAAAACAATGAGCAGTTCTTC. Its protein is CASRSRGVENNEQFF.